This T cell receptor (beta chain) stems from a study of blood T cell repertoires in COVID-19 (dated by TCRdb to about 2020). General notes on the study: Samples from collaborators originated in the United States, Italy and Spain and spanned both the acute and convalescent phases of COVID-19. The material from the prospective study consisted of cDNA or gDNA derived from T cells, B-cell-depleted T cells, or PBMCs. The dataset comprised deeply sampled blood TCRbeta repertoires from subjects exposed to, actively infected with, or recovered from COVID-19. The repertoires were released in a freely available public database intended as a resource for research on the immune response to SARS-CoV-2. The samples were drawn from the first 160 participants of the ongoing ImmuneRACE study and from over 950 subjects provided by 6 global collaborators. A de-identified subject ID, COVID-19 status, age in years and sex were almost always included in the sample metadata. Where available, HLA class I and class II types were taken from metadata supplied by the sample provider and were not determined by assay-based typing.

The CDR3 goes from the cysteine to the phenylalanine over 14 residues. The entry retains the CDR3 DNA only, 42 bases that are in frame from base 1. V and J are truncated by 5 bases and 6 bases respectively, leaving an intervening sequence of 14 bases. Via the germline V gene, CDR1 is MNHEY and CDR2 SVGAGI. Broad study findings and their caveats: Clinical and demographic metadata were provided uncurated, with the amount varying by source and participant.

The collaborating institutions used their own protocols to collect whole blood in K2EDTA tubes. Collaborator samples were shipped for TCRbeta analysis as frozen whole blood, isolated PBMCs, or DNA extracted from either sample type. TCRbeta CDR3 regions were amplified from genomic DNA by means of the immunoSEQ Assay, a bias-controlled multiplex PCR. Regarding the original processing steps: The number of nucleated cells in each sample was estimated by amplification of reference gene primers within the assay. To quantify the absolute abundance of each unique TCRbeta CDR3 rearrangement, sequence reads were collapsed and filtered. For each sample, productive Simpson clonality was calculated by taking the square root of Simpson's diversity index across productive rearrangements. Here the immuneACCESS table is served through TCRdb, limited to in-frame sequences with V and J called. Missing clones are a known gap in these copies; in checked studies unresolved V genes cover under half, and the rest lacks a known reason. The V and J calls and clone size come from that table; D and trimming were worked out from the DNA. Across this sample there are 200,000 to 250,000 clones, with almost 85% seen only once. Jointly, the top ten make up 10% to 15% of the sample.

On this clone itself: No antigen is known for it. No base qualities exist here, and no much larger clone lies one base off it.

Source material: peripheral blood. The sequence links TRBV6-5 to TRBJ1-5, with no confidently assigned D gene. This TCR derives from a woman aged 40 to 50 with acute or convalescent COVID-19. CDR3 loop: CASSRPEHSQPQHF. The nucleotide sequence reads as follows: TGTGCCAGCAGTCGCCCCGAACATTCTCAGCCCCAGCATTTT.